The present T cell receptor beta chain was sequenced within a study of T-cell reconstitution after alpha-beta-depleted transplantation in children. Regarding this clonotype: Its antigen is undetermined.

Researchers prepared the TCRbeta library using unique molecular identifiers, the study reports. TCRdb reanalysed the PCR reads using MiXCR and keeps one entry per CDR3 protein. The sample has around 450,000 distinct CDR3 sequences, 15% to 20% seen once. Study-wide results and limits: High day-60 TCRbeta diversity in some patients came from surviving recipient T cells and thymic progenitors.

Trimming left V 0 bases short and J 3 bases short, with 14 bases between. Germline-derived CDR1 and CDR2 are SGHRS and YFSETQ. The CDR3 has 16 amino acids. J is TRBJ2-3 and V is TRBV5-1; D possibly corresponds to TRBD2 (5 bases). This specimen consisted of PBMCs, mostly from graft donor cells, obtained 360 days after TCRalphabeta/CD19-depleted stem cell transplant. The source of this sequence is a boy in the first two years of life who had a stem cell transplant for Wiskott-Aldrich syndrome, so the T cells may come from the graft donor. The CDR3 DNA follows: TGCGCCAGCAGCTTGGCCTGGACTCCACCGACAGATACGCAGTATTTT. It yields the protein CASSLAWTPPTDTQYF.